One and the same sample provided the 24 T cell receptor beta chains below, sequenced in a study of T cell responses to AZD1222 COVID-19 vaccine. Assay: immunoSEQ multiplex PCR; the TCRdb copy retains only in-frame clones and omits some. The sample records 75,000 to 100,000 clones, approximately 90% being singletons. The sequences come from peripheral blood, collected on day 0 of AZD1222 vaccination. Receptors were obtained from an adult in good health.

This clone was recorded once. CDR3 sequence reads: CASSPRDRSSYNEQFF. In DNA form, the CDR3 reads TGTGCCAGCAGTCCCCGGGACAGGAGCTCCTACAATGAGCAGTTCTTC. This rearrangement joins TRBV27 to TRBJ2-1, with 8 bases fitting TRBD1. This CDR3 region has 16 residues. Germline CDR1 MNHEY, CDR2 SMNVEV (reference sequence). V was clipped by 5 bases and J by 0 bases; unmatched bases: 6.

V usage is TRBV11-2 and J usage is TRBJ1-6; possibly TRBD1 for D (5 bases). V was cut by 5 bases and J by 0 bases, with 11 bases left in between. This CDR3 comprises 16 residues. The germline V gene encodes CDR1 SGHAT and CDR2 FQNNGV. CDR3 sequence reads: CASSPWTLSYNSPLHF. The CDR3 DNA reads as TGTGCCAGCAGCCCCTGGACACTCTCCTATAATTCACCCCTCCACTTT.

As regards this clone: The sample holds other DNA sequences that translate to the same CDR3. This chain joins TRBV5-1 and TRBJ2-5, with unresolved D. In germline, CDR1 is SGHRS, CDR2 YFSETQ. With 4 bases removed from V and 0 bases from J, the gap between germline ends came to 4 bases. There are 12 residues in the CDR3. For the CDR3, the DNA is TGCGCCAGCAGCACACACCAAGAGACCCAGTACTTC. This sequence encodes CASSTHQETQYF.

The chain carries TRBV7-8 and TRBJ1-5; D gene ambiguous. Germline V gene data show CDR1 as SGHVS and CDR2 as FQNEAQ. CDR3 length: 14 amino acids. Trimming left V 1 base short and J 9 bases short, with 13 bases between. CDR3 in DNA: TGTGCCAGCAGCTTAGAGCTAGGGAGGGTGCCCCAGCATTTT. This translates into CASSLELGRVPQHF.

The chain joins TRBV10-1 to TRBJ2-7, with a tentative D call TRBD1 (6 bases). The CDR3 sequence is 20 residues long. Per germline, CDR1 WNHNN and CDR2 SYGVQD (reference sequence). V gave up 7 bases and J gave up 3 bases, with 34 bases separating them. CDR3 residues: CASKSARGKTTGIASYEQYF. DNA for the CDR3: TGCGCCAGCAAGTCGGCGCGCGGAAAGACTACAGGGATCGCGAGCTACGAGCAGTACTTC.

The V gene is TRBV28, the J gene TRBJ1-2; no clear D gene. CDR3 length: 11 amino acids. Germline V gene data show CDR1 as MDHEN and CDR2 as SYDVKM. V was trimmed by 8 bases and J by 8 bases, leaving 12 bases between them. Written as DNA, the CDR3 is TGTGCCAGCCGCCAGCGGTCGGGCTACACCTTC. Encoded protein: CASRQRSGYTF.

The chain combines TRBV7-3 with TRBJ2-3, with D possibly being TRBD1 or TRBD2 (5 bases each). The CDR3 has 16 residues. Deletions cut 4 bases from V and 2 bases from J, with 16 bases between. Per the germline V gene, CDR1 is SGHTA and CDR2 is FQGTGA. This CDR3 is CASSSGRGPYTDTQYF. The CDR3 nucleotides read TGTGCCAGCAGCTCGGGACGAGGCCCCTACACAGATACGCAGTATTTT.

This chain joins TRBV6-4 and TRBJ2-2; 9 bases align to TRBD1. Germline-derived CDR1 and CDR2 are MRHNA and SNTAGT. The CDR3 runs to 18 residues. V lost 0 bases and J lost 6; bases outside the gene matches: 11. The CDR3, as DNA: TGTGCCAGCAGTGACTCACGAAAAGGACAGGGGATTGCCGGGGAGCTGTTTTTT. Translating it yields CASSDSRKGQGIAGELFF.

V gene TRBV9 combines with J gene TRBJ2-3; TRBD2 matches at 9 bases. The CDR3 is made up of 14 amino acids. The junction had 4 bases not matched to a gene; V was cut back by 4 bases and J by 4 bases. Germline V gives CDR1 SGDLS, CDR2 YYNGEE. As DNA, the CDR3 is TGTGCCAGCAGCACCGGGACTAGCCCAGATACGCAGTATTTT. This sequence encodes CASSTGTSPDTQYF.

The chain recombines TRBV5-4 with TRBJ2-2, with a possible D match to TRBD1 (5 bases). CDR1 and CDR2 from the germline V gene are SGHNT and YYREEE (reference sequence). This CDR3 has 15 residues. V lost 3 bases, J lost 3 bases, and 12 bases lay in between. The CDR3, as DNA: TGTGCCAGCAGCTCAGGGCGGTCAGACACCGGGGAGCTGTTTTTT. The encoded protein is CASSSGRSDTGELFF.

The chain joins TRBV18 to TRBJ2-6, with 7 nucleotides matching TRBD1. Germline assignment: CDR1 KGHSH and CDR2 LQKENI. The V and J ends lost 1 base and 0 bases, in that order; junction bases with no gene match: 9. The CDR3 is 19 residues long. The CDR3 sequence is CASSPRVVQGRSGANVLTF. In nucleotides, the CDR3 is TGTGCCAGCTCACCACGGGTTGTACAGGGGCGCTCTGGGGCCAACGTCCTGACTTTC.

The chain couples TRBV6-5 to TRBJ2-7; D is undetermined. The CDR3 spans 13 residues. The V gene's germline CDR1 is MNHEY and CDR2 SVGAGI. V was cut by 0 bases and J by 7 bases, with 10 bases left in between. CDR3 loop: CASSYSIYQEQYF. The CDR3 DNA sequence: TGTGCCAGCAGTTACTCGATCTATCAGGAGCAGTACTTC.

This chain links TRBV10-3 with TRBJ1-6; 9 bases fit TRBD1. Germline loops: CDR1 ENHRY, CDR2 SYGVKD. The CDR3 is 15 amino acids. J lost 4 bases, V lost 11 bases, and 9 bases had no gene match. The CDR3 sequence is CAATGGISYNSPLHF. The CDR3 DNA sequence: TGTGCCGCGACAGGGGGGATAAGTTATAATTCACCCCTCCACTTT.

This chain connects TRBV2 to TRBJ1-1; no definite D call. V lost 8 bases to trimming and J lost 0 bases, with 10 bases between them. The CDR3 totals 13 residues. The germline gives CDR1 SNHLY, CDR2 FYNNEI. CDR3: CASLTYLNTEAFF. CDR3 sequence (DNA): TGTGCCAGCCTGACGTACCTGAACACTGAAGCTTTCTTT.

This clone appeared a few times. The chain recombines TRBV4-2 with TRBJ2-5; D uncertain. Germline CDR1 and CDR2: LGHNA and YNFKEQ. The CDR3 runs 15 residues. V was cut by 4 bases and J by 5 bases, with 17 bases left in between. CDR3: CASSPRIASGETQYF. In nucleotides, the CDR3 is TGTGCCAGCAGCCCACGCATAGCCTCTGGGGAGACCCAGTACTTC.

The chain combines TRBV30 with TRBJ2-2; tentatively, D is TRBD1 (6 bases). CDR3 size: 17 residues. The germline CDR1 and CDR2 sequences are GTSNPN and SVGIG (reference sequence). V was cut by 2 bases and J by 0 bases, with 16 bases left in between. CDR3 nucleotides: TGTGCCTGGAGTCGGCAGGGACACCCCCCGAACACCGGGGAGCTGTTTTTT. Protein: CAWSRQGHPPNTGELFF.

Here the CDR3 reads CASSPPVRDREYQPQHF. Written as DNA, the CDR3 is TGTGCCAGCTCACCACCGGTCCGGGACAGGGAATATCAGCCCCAGCATTTT. This chain connects TRBV18 to TRBJ1-5; 9 bases match TRBD1. CDR3 length equals 17 residues. Trimming removed 0 bases from V and 5 bases from J; junction bases left unmatched: 8. The V gene's germline CDR1 is KGHSH and CDR2 LQKENI. Complete variable domain (other parts from reference TRBV18 and TRBJ1-5): NAGVMQNPRHLVRRRGQEARLRCSPMKGHSHVYWYRQLPEEGLKFMVYLQKENIIDESGMPKERFSAEFPKEGPSILRIQQVVRGDSAAYFCASSPPVRDREYQPQHFGDGTRLSIL.

The V call is TRBV7-2, the J call TRBJ2-1; D not certain. CDR3 length: 13 residues. Deletions cut 0 bases from V and 5 bases from J, with 5 bases between. Germline CDR1 SGHTA, CDR2 FQGNSA. CDR3 amino acids: CASSLARDNEQFF. The CDR3 nucleotides read TGTGCCAGCAGCTTAGCACGGGACAATGAGCAGTTCTTC.

The chain couples TRBV6-4 to TRBJ2-7, with 10 bases identical to TRBD1. Germline V CDR1 and CDR2: MRHNA, SNTAGT. This CDR3 has 12 residues. The J segment lost 6 bases and the V segment lost 7 bases, leaving 3 bases of the junction unmatched. The CDR3 spells CASNRTGGEQYF. CDR3 DNA: TGTGCCAGCAATAGGACAGGGGGCGAGCAGTACTTC.

This chain uses TRBV7-9 with TRBJ2-1; 10 nucleotides align to TRBD2. The V and J ends lost 5 bases and 5 bases, in that order; junction bases with no gene match: 6. The CDR3 has 15 residues. Germline V gene data show CDR1 as SEHNR and CDR2 as FQNEAQ (reference sequence). CDR3 DNA: TGTGCCAGCAGCCTCGGACTAGCGGCACACAATGAGCAGTTCTTC. It is translated as CASSLGLAAHNEQFF.

The chain joins TRBV7-3 to TRBJ2-5; a weak D match, TRBD2 (6 bases). CDR3 size: 15 residues. The germline CDR1 and CDR2 sequences are SGHTA and FQGTGA. Trimming cost V 5 bases and J 0 bases, with 13 bases left between them. The CDR3 bases are TGTGCCAGCAGCAAACATAGCGGTTACCAAGAGACCCAGTACTTC. This translates into CASSKHSGYQETQYF.

The chain is built from TRBV19 and TRBJ1-1; D gene ambiguous. Germline V gene lookup returns CDR1 LNHDA and CDR2 SQIVND (reference sequence). The CDR3 runs 13 residues. V was pared by 8 bases and J by 4 bases, with 14 bases between. The CDR3, as DNA: TGTGCCAGTTACGGGCGGGTTTTCACTGAAGCTTTCTTT. Amino acid sequence: CASYGRVFTEAFF.

The rearrangement uses TRBV29-1 and TRBJ2-1; D not resolved. This CDR3 has 13 amino acids. V was trimmed by 7 bases and J by 2 bases, leaving 12 bases between them. The V gene's germline CDR1 is SQVTM and CDR2 ANQGSEA. The CDR3 DNA reads as TGCAGCGGTCTCTTTTCGGCCTACAATGAGCAGTTCTTC. Amino acid sequence: CSGLFSAYNEQFF.

This chain joins TRBV6-6 and TRBJ1-2; possibly TRBD1 for D (6 bases). The CDR3 loop spans 15 amino acids. Between the trimmed V and J ends, which lost 4 bases and 0 bases, there was a span of 12 bases. Germline CDR1 MNHNY, CDR2 SVGAGI (reference sequence). The CDR3 DNA reads as TGTGCCAGCAGTTCGACAGGCTTAGCTAACTATGGCTACACCTTC. It encodes CASSSTGLANYGYTF.